This record concerns one T cell receptor beta chain sequence. Its antigen is as yet unknown. Genomic DNA of each subset was evenly split across several immunoSEQ plates. The table came from immunoSEQ multiplex PCR; TCRdb's copy has only in-frame clones and leaves some out. Among a few million clones, 90% to 95% were seen once, and the ten largest hold 1.5% to 2%. The data derive from a study of shared clonotypes between healthy human individuals. Study conclusions and caveats: Sampling covered blood only; tissue repertoires likely differ.

Terminally differentiated effector memory CD45RA+ cells were left out of the naive CD8 fraction, which was CD45RO-negative and positively selected for CCR7. Caucasian adults living in Nashville, Tennessee, provided all samples. The V end was cut by 4 bases, the J end by 2 bases, with 12 bases between. The CDR3 has 15 amino acids. CDR1 is SGHRS, CDR2 YFSETQ, per germline. The TCR sequence derives from a man in his late teens or twenties in good health. Some clones in this sample may be carry-over from other donors' samples. Sequencing was carried out using naive CD8+ T cells from PBMCs. This chain joins TRBV5-1 and TRBJ1-4, with unresolved D. The CDR3 protein is CASSLMLGTNEKLFF. DNA of the CDR3: TGCGCCAGCAGCCTAATGTTAGGTACTAATGAAAAACTGTTTTTT.